The entry that follows covers one TCR beta chain sequence. Its antigen remains unknown. Sample-barcoded 5' priming and a J-beta primer mix drove a second PCR of roughly 6 to 12 cycles. TCRdb re-derived calls from the 5' RACE reads in MiXCR, one entry per CDR3 protein. The table records about 1.1 million distinct CDR3 sequences, less than 45% of them present only once. CDR1 MNHEY and CDR2 SMNVEV come from the germline V gene (reference sequence). This CDR3 contains 15 residues. Trimming at V came to 6 bases and at J to 4 bases, leaving 9 bases not matched to a gene. This sample was taken from a study of blood T cells in healthy people across ages. Study-wide findings and caveats: Versus aged donors, long-lived donors had higher diversity and more naive CD4+ cells.

Donors each provided roughly 10 milliliters of peripheral blood. Sample: blood. The chain recombines TRBV27 with TRBJ2-1; 7 positions match TRBD2. This sequence originates from a man between 18 and 35 years old in good health. As DNA, the CDR3 is TGTGCCAGCAGAGCGGGACTGGATGCTTACAATGAGCAGTTCTTC. Protein: CASRAGLDAYNEQFF.